The next 23 T cell receptor beta chains were all read from a single sample in a study of cytotoxic CD8 clonotypes in ibrutinib-treated CLL. Sequencing used immunoSEQ multiplex PCR; TCRdb keeps in-frame clones, though not all of them. This table holds around 76,000 clones, less than 85% found once. The sample in question was PBMCs, obtained after 24 months of ibrutinib treatment. The source is a human donor with chronic lymphocytic leukemia.

The chain links TRBV19 to TRBJ2-3; no firm D call. V lost 4 bases, J lost 1 base, and 3 bases lay in between. This CDR3 region has 12 residues. CDR1 is LNHDA and CDR2 is SQIVND in the germline V gene (reference sequence). CDR3 DNA: TGTGCCAGTAGTACCGGCACAGATACGCAGTATTTT. Its protein is CASSTGTDTQYF.

The CDR3 protein is CASSDRAAYEQYF. The CDR3 nucleotides read TGTGCCAGCAGTGACCGGGCAGCCTACGAGCAGTACTTC. The chain links TRBV2 to TRBJ2-7; D gene ambiguous. The length of the CDR3 is 13 residues. The V gene lost 3 bases and the J gene lost 2 bases, with 8 bases spanning the gap. Germline V lookup: CDR1 SNHLY, CDR2 FYNNEI.

This rearrangement joins TRBV27 to TRBJ2-1; TRBD2 agrees at 9 bases. Germline V gene sequence: CDR1 MNHEY, CDR2 SMNVEV (reference sequence). The CDR3 runs 17 residues. The V segment lost 7 bases and the J segment 6 bases; nucleotides outside the gene matches: 16. In DNA form, the CDR3 reads TGTGCCAGCAAGTTCCGGCTCTTAGCGGGAGATCGCAATGAGCAGTTCTTC. This codes for CASKFRLLAGDRNEQFF.

V is TRBV28 and J is TRBJ2-5; TRBD1 aligns across 8 bases. The germline V gene has CDR1 MDHEN and CDR2 SYDVKM. The CDR3 is 14 amino acids. The V segment lost 7 bases and the J segment 2 bases; nucleotides outside the gene matches: 6. The DNA of the CDR3 is TGTGCCAGCACCCATAGGGACAGGCAAGAGACCCAGTACTTC. It specifies CASTHRDRQETQYF.

The chain is built from TRBV29-1 and TRBJ1-2, with 7 bases identical to TRBD1. This CDR3 has 12 residues. Germline V CDR1 and CDR2: SQVTM, ANQGSEA. The V segment lost 2 bases and the J segment 7 bases; nucleotides outside the gene matches: 4. The CDR3 loop is CSVERTGGGYTF. CDR3 nucleotides: TGCAGCGTTGAAAGGACAGGAGGTGGCTACACCTTC. Based on the CDR3 plus reference TRBV29-1 and TRBJ1-2, the full variable domain is SAVISQKPSRDICQRGTSLTIQCQVDSQVTMMFWYRQQPGQSLTLIATANQGSEATYESGFVIDKFPISRPNLTFSTLTVSNMSPEDSSIYLCSVERTGGGYTFGSGTRLTVV.

The CDR3 protein is CASHRDGSYEQYF. Here the CDR3 DNA reads TGTGCCAGCCACCGGGACGGATCCTACGAGCAGTACTTC. The rearrangement joins TRBV5-4 to TRBJ2-7; tentatively, D is TRBD1 or TRBD2 (5 bases each). The length of the CDR3 is 13 residues. V was clipped by 7 bases and J by 1 base, with 12 bases between them. CDR1 is SGHNT and CDR2 is YYREEE in the germline V gene (reference sequence).

The chain couples TRBV30 to TRBJ2-3; no definite D call. Germline CDR1 is GTSNPN and CDR2 is SVGIG (reference sequence). The CDR3 length is 12 residues. V was pared by 2 bases and J by 1 base, with 4 bases between. The chain's CDR3 is CAWSQGTDTQYF. CDR3 coding DNA: TGTGCCTGGAGTCAGGGCACAGATACGCAGTATTTT.

The chain carries TRBV6-5 and TRBJ2-7, with 8 bases fitting TRBD1. Germline values: CDR1 MNHEY, CDR2 SVGAGI. Trimming removed 5 bases from V and 5 bases from J; junction bases left unmatched: 8. This CDR3 is built from 14 residues. The CDR3 DNA follows: TGTGCCAGCAGTAGAGGGACAGGAAATAACGAGCAGTACTTC. Residues: CASSRGTGNNEQYF.

The V gene is TRBV28, the J gene TRBJ2-7; 9 bases agree with TRBD2. The CDR3 spans 16 residues. Per germline, CDR1 MDHEN and CDR2 SYDVKM. Trimming at V came to 5 bases and at J to 5 bases, leaving 13 bases not matched to a gene. The CDR3 reads CASSPPGVAGVDEQYF. The CDR3 DNA follows: TGTGCCAGCAGTCCCCCAGGGGTAGCGGGAGTCGACGAGCAGTACTTC.

This sequence joins TRBV4-1 and TRBJ2-7; D is possibly TRBD1 or TRBD2 (6 bases each). V lost 2 bases to trimming and J lost 2 bases, with 13 bases between them. The CDR3 covers 15 residues. The germline gives CDR1 MGHRA, CDR2 YSYEKL. The CDR3, as DNA: TGCGCCAGCAGCCAAAGAGGAGGGGGGCCCTACGAGCAGTACTTC. Protein sequence: CASSQRGGGPYEQYF.

This chain joins TRBV28 and TRBJ2-1; tentative D call: TRBD2 (5 bases). The CDR3 is 14 amino acids. Trimming took 7 bases from V and 9 from J, leaving 19 bases between them. Germline lookup yields CDR1 MDHEN and CDR2 SYDVKM. CDR3 bases: TGTGCCAGCACCGGAGAGCGGACGACAACTGAGCAGTTCTTC. This gives the protein CASTGERTTTEQFF.

This chain connects TRBV5-4 to TRBJ2-5; possible D gene TRBD2, 6 bases. The germline CDR1 and CDR2 sequences are SGHNT and YYREEE (reference sequence). V was shortened by 2 bases and J by 5 bases, with 13 bases between the two germline ends. There are 14 residues in the CDR3. The CDR3 region has the DNA TGTGCCAGCAGCTTCGGAGGGGTCCGGGAGACCCAGTACTTC. Amino acids: CASSFGGVRETQYF.

The V and J genes are TRBV9 and TRBJ2-7; the match to TRBD1 covers 7 bases. CDR1 is SGDLS and CDR2 is YYNGEE in the germline V gene. The CDR3 is made up of 15 amino acids. V shed 0 bases and J 3 bases; nucleotides not matched to a gene: 6. The CDR3 sequence: CASSVGIGTVYEQYF. CDR3 sequence (DNA): TGTGCCAGCAGCGTAGGCATCGGGACAGTCTACGAGCAGTACTTC.

The chain joins TRBV9 to TRBJ1-1; D ambiguous. The germline V gene has CDR1 SGDLS and CDR2 YYNGEE. CDR3 length: 15 residues. The germline V and J ends were trimmed by 6 bases and 0 bases, with 15 bases remaining between them. The CDR3 sequence is CASTPGEVMNTEAFF. The CDR3, as DNA: TGTGCCAGCACCCCAGGTGAGGTTATGAACACTGAAGCTTTCTTT.

The J gene is TRBJ2-5, the V gene TRBV7-2; 13 bases are a match to TRBD2. With V trimmed by 4 bases and J by 2 bases, 1 base remained unmatched. This CDR3 region has 15 residues. From germline, CDR1 is SGHTA and CDR2 FQGNSA. The CDR3 sequence: CASSSGLAGQETQYF. DNA for the CDR3: TGTGCCAGCAGCTCGGGACTAGCGGGACAAGAGACCCAGTACTTC.

The rearrangement links TRBV6-1 to TRBJ2-7; TRBD1 agrees at 7 bases. The CDR3 is 13 amino acids. V lost 5 bases, J lost 2 bases, and 3 bases stayed unmatched. CDR1 is MNHNS, CDR2 SASEGT, per germline. Written as DNA, the CDR3 is TGTGCCAGCAGTCTGGACAGGACCTACGAGCAGTACTTC. Its translation is CASSLDRTYEQYF.

The CDR3 bases are TGTGCCAGCAGTTTATTTGCTAGCGGGAGTGGGCCGCCCTACGAGCAGTACTTC. Translated, it gives CASSLFASGSGPPYEQYF. The V and J genes are TRBV28 and TRBJ2-7; 10 bases map to TRBD2. Germline V gene data show CDR1 as MDHEN and CDR2 as SYDVKM. The trim removed 1 base at V and 2 bases at J, leaving 11 bases unmatched. This CDR3 is built from 18 residues.

The chain uses TRBV19 and TRBJ1-4; 8 positions agree with TRBD1. The CDR3 totals 14 residues. J gave up 5 bases and V 5 bases, and 4 bases lay outside the gene matches. Per germline, CDR1 LNHDA and CDR2 SQIVND (reference sequence). The CDR3 is CASSVNRGNEKLFF. CDR3 coding DNA: TGTGCCAGTAGTGTTAACAGGGGGAATGAAAAACTGTTTTTT.

The chain employs TRBV28 and TRBJ2-2; D is unresolved. V lost 3 bases, J lost 1 base, and 6 bases lay in between. The CDR3 has 14 amino acids. Germline V gene lookup returns CDR1 MDHEN and CDR2 SYDVKM. CDR3 nucleotides: TGTGCCAGCAGTTTCTCTGGGAACACCGGGGAGCTGTTTTTT. As protein: CASSFSGNTGELFF.

This clone has only a few counts. The V and J genes are TRBV2 and TRBJ1-5; D call uncertain. Trimming removed 5 bases from V and 4 bases from J, with 9 bases in between. The CDR3 is made up of 13 amino acids. The germline V gene has CDR1 SNHLY and CDR2 FYNNEI. The CDR3 DNA is TGTGCCAGCAGTTCGGACGGGAATCAGCCCCAGCATTTT. It translates to CASSSDGNQPQHF.

The V call is TRBV21-1, the J call TRBJ2-5; the D call TRBD2 from the table was never checked on the DNA. TRBV21-1 is a pseudogene locus. The CDR3 totals 14 residues. In DNA form, the CDR3 reads TGTGCCAGCAGCCACAAATTCTGGGAGGAGACCCAGTACTTC. Translation gives CASSHKFWEETQYF.

The J gene is TRBJ2-1, the V gene TRBV19; 9 nucleotides line up with TRBD1. The CDR3 sequence is 15 residues long. With 4 bases clipped from V and 8 bases from J, the junction kept 9 bases outside the gene matches. Per germline, CDR1 LNHDA and CDR2 SQIVND (reference sequence). CDR3 sequence: CASSTKTGGGYEQFF. The DNA for the CDR3 is TGTGCCAGTAGTACCAAGACAGGGGGTGGTTATGAGCAGTTCTTC.

CDR3 nucleotide sequence: TGTGCCAGTAGTATGCAGTTACTAGCGAGGCACGAGCAGTACTTC. Residues: CASSMQLLARHEQYF. The chain joins TRBV19 to TRBJ2-7; 7 nucleotides align to TRBD2. The CDR3 contains 15 residues. Germline lookup yields CDR1 LNHDA and CDR2 SQIVND (reference sequence). Trimming at V came to 3 bases and at J to 5 bases, leaving 10 bases not matched to a gene.